This TCR beta chain was found in a study of blood T cell repertoires in COVID-19. About the study: PBMCs, B-cell-depleted T cells, or T cells provided the cDNA or gDNA that made up the material.

In the source study's methods: Nucleated cell counts were estimated from reference gene primer amplification. Some clones are missing from TCRdb's copy, which holds only in-frame ones; the method was immunoSEQ multiplex PCR. The V and J calls and clone size were taken over from that table, and D and trimming were inferred from the DNA. The top ten clones hold around 1.2% of a sample with over 350,000 clones, 88% of them seen once. The CDR3 consists of 15 residues. Per germline, CDR1 SQVTM and CDR2 ANQGSEA. J was trimmed by 4 bases and V by 2 bases; bases with no gene match: 9. Material for sequencing was PBMCs or T cells enriched from blood (not recorded which). The sequence derives from a woman younger than 35 who had recovered from COVID-19. The rearrangement links TRBV29-1 to TRBJ2-5, with TRBD1 matching over 8 bases. CDR3 loop: CSVERTGWLGETQYF. For the CDR3, the DNA is TGCAGCGTTGAACGGACAGGGTGGCTTGGAGAGACCCAGTACTTC.